A selection of T cell receptor beta chains follows, all from one sample in a study of shared clonotypes between healthy human individuals. The protocol was immunoSEQ multiplex PCR, while the TCRdb copy is restricted to in-frame clones and leaves out a portion. The sample gives 750,000 to 1,000,000 clones, more than 85% of which show up once; 24% is in the top ten. Material: naive CD8+ T cells sorted from blood. The receptors stem from a man aged 25-45 years in good health. Each CDR3 is given with its conserved first and last residue. The order of the fields is clone size, V gene, J gene, D gene, CDR3 DNA, CDR3 protein. A D gene is named only where the DNA matches it firmly. Clone size is not always given. Where it is, it says once, few, many or a class for expanded clones.

size: once; V: TRBV28; J: TRBJ2-5; D: TRBD2; DNA: TGTGCCAGCAGTTTAATGGAGGTCTTAAAGGGCGGGAGGGAGACCCAGTACTTC; CDR3: CASSLMEVLKGGRETQYF
size: -; V: TRBV7-2; J: TRBJ2-7; D: TRBD1; DNA: TGTGCCAGCAGCCCCGACAGGGGGCGCAACGAGCAGTACTTC; CDR3: CASSPDRGRNEQYF
size: -; V: TRBV9; J: TRBJ1-1; D: -; DNA: TGTGCCAGCAGCGCAGGAGGCGGGTTTGGTATGAACACTGAAGCTTTCTTT; CDR3: CASSAGGGFGMNTEAFF
size: once; V: TRBV29-1; J: TRBJ1-1; D: TRBD1; DNA: TGCAGCTTCCAGGGGGCGAACACTGAAGCTTTCTTT; CDR3: CSFQGANTEAFF
size: once; V: TRBV7-9; J: TRBJ2-2; D: -; DNA: TGTGCCAGCAGCTTAGAGGTGGCACCCACCGGGGAGCTGTTTTTT; CDR3: CASSLEVAPTGELFF
size: -; V: TRBV9; J: TRBJ2-3; D: -; DNA: TGTGCCAGCAGCGTAGCCGCTCTTGGCACAGATACGCAGTATTTT; CDR3: CASSVAALGTDTQYF
size: -; V: TRBV10-1; J: TRBJ1-1; D: -; DNA: TGCGCCAGCAGTGATTCAGGGATCGTCACTGAAGCTTTCTTT; CDR3: CASSDSGIVTEAFF
size: -; V: TRBV7-2; J: TRBJ2-3; D: -; DNA: TGTGCCAGCAGCTTAGAATCCCTCGGGGCGGATACGCAGTATTTT; CDR3: CASSLESLGADTQYF
size: -; V: TRBV9; J: TRBJ1-2; D: -; DNA: TGTGCCAGCAGCGTAGGACAGTTAGATGGCTACACCTTC; CDR3: CASSVGQLDGYTF
size: -; V: TRBV14; J: TRBJ2-1; D: -; DNA: TGTGCCAGCAGCCCTCCACCACTAGGACCGCCTGACGGGGAGCAGTTCTTC; CDR3: CASSPPPLGPPDGEQFF
size: -; V: TRBV6-4; J: TRBJ2-3; D: -; DNA: TGTGCCAGCAGTGACAGGGGGGGAGCAGATACGCAGTATTTT; CDR3: CASSDRGGADTQYF
size: -; V: TRBV30; J: TRBJ2-2; D: -; DNA: TGTGCCTTGGACTGGGGACACACAACCGGGGAGCTGTTTTTT; CDR3: CALDWGHTTGELFF
size: -; V: TRBV7-9; J: TRBJ1-5; D: -; DNA: TGTGCCAGCAGCAAAGAACCCTCTAGCAATCAGCCCCAGCATTTT; CDR3: CASSKEPSSNQPQHF
size: -; V: TRBV28; J: TRBJ2-7; D: TRBD2; DNA: TGTGCCAGCAGTTTAAGAAGCCCGGGACTAGCGGGAGAGGGGGCGAGGGAGCAGTACTTC; CDR3: CASSLRSPGLAGEGAREQYF
size: -; V: TRBV6-1; J: TRBJ2-3; D: -; DNA: TGTGCCAGCACAGATACGCAGTATTTT; CDR3: CASTDTQYF
size: -; V: TRBV19; J: TRBJ2-1; D: TRBD2; DNA: TGTGCCAGTAGTATTAAGGGACTAGCGATCAATGAGCAGTTCTTC; CDR3: CASSIKGLAINEQFF
size: -; V: TRBV10-3; J: TRBJ2-2; D: -; DNA: TGTGCCACCGGCCCGGACTATTATACCGGGGAGCTGTTTTTT; CDR3: CATGPDYYTGELFF
size: few; V: TRBV7-9; J: TRBJ2-7; D: TRBD2; DNA: TGTGCCAGCAGCCGACTAGCGGAATACGAGCAGTACTTC; CDR3: CASSRLAEYEQYF
size: -; V: TRBV7-3; J: TRBJ2-7; D: -; DNA: TGTGCCAGCAGCCCTGGGGGCTACGACGAGCAGTACTTC; CDR3: CASSPGGYDEQYF
size: -; V: TRBV29-1; J: TRBJ2-5; D: TRBD2; DNA: TGCAGCCAATCAGCGGGAGCGGAGGGGACCCAGTACTTC; CDR3: CSQSAGAEGTQYF